Only a few counts were recorded for the clone carrying this TCR beta chain. Its ends do not fully match the called genes, so a read error is possible. Original handling: Estimates of nucleated cell counts were drawn from the amplification of reference gene primers. The protocol was immunoSEQ multiplex PCR, while the TCRdb copy is restricted to in-frame clones and leaves out a portion. V and J calls and clone size follow that table, whereas D and trimming were derived from the DNA. The table has a few hundred thousand clones, 91% seen once. This entry comes from a study of blood T cell repertoires in COVID-19. Study-level background: Sites in the United States, Italy and Spain provided acute and convalescent COVID-19 samples. The cDNA or gDNA used as material had been derived from T cells, B-cell-depleted T cells, or PBMCs.

Germline CDR1 and CDR2: SGHNT and YYREEE (reference sequence). The CDR3 is made up of 12 amino acids. This clonotype was sampled from a person aged 18 to 30 with COVID-19, enrolled during active disease. Sequences were obtained from peripheral blood. J is TRBJ2-7 and V is TRBV5-4; 7 bases fit TRBD1. This CDR3 is CASSPLDRTSPF. Written as DNA, the CDR3 is TGTGCCAGCAGCCCTCTGGACAGGACGTCCCCATTC.